The 3 T cell receptor beta chains listed next were all sequenced from one sample in a study of post-analysis software for immune sequencing data (dated by TCRdb to the mid-2010s). Points the paper makes about the study in general: Significantly higher frequencies in patients than in controls were found for about five TRBV segments, including TRBV5-6, TRBV5-1 and TRBV20-1.

The antigens these receptors bind are not known. Library generation was performed with PCR. These reads were obtained on an Illumina HiSeq 2500. Unique molecular identifiers were incorporated into TCR beta cDNA libraries to reduce PCR and sequencing biases. The raw public data were reprocessed by TCRdb itself: fastp quality trimming at Q25, MiXCR clonotype calling, in-frame beta chains only. Every distinct CDR3 protein forms one entry, paired with its most common genes and DNA. Recorded for this sample are roughly 410,000 distinct CDR3 sequences; roughly 35% of them occurred a single time. The leading ten clones occupy 13% of the sample. The specimen sequenced was blood. The source is a girl between 10 and 17 years old with multiple sclerosis.

The chain is built from TRBV11-2 and TRBJ1-6; TRBD1 agrees at 8 bases. CDR1 is SGHAT, CDR2 FQNNGV, per germline. Trimming took 5 bases from V and 6 from J; bases not matched to a gene: 9. The CDR3 covers 16 residues. The CDR3: CASSVSQGVRNSPLHF. CDR3 bases: TGTGCCAGCAGCGTATCACAGGGGGTTCGTAATTCACCCCTCCACTTT.

This clonotype appeared a few times. This rearrangement joins TRBV10-2 to TRBJ1-1; 7 bases align to TRBD1. CDR1 is WSHSY, CDR2 SAAADI, per germline. The CDR3 runs to 13 residues. Trimming removed 2 bases from V and 7 bases from J; junction bases left unmatched: 4. The CDR3 protein is CASSEQTGIEAFF. The CDR3 DNA reads TGCGCCAGCAGTGAGCAGACAGGGATTGAAGCTTTCTTT.

V and J are TRBV13 and TRBJ2-5; no clear D. Germline CDR1 is PRHDT and CDR2 is FYEKMQ (reference sequence). The germline V and J ends were trimmed by 4 bases and 7 bases, with 13 bases remaining between them. This CDR3 region has 13 residues. CDR3 coding DNA: TGTGCCAGCAGCTCGACATCCGTAGGGACCCAGTACTTC. This gives the protein CASSSTSVGTQYF.